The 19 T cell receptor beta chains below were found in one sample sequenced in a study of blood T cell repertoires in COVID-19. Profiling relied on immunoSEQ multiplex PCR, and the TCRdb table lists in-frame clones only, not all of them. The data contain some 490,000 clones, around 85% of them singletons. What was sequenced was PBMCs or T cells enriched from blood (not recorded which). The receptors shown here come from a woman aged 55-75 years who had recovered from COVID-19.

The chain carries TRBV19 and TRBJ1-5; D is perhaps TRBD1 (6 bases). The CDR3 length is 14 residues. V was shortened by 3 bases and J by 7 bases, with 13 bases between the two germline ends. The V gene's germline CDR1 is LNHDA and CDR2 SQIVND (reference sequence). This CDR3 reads CASSILTGWQPQHF. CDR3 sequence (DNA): TGTGCCAGTAGTATCTTAACAGGGTGGCAGCCCCAGCATTTT.

For the CDR3, the DNA is TGTGCCAGCAGTTCCGTAGGGAGCTTTAATGAAAAACTGTTTTTT. It codes for CASSSVGSFNEKLFF. The chain links TRBV6-5 to TRBJ1-4; no reliable D call. V lost 4 bases and J lost 4, with 13 bases in between. CDR1 and CDR2 (germline): MNHEY, SVGAGI. This CDR3 is built from 15 residues.

The chain's CDR3 is CASSELDRAYNEQFF. For the CDR3, the DNA is TGTGCCAGCAGTGAATTGGACAGGGCCTACAATGAGCAGTTCTTC. The chain recombines TRBV6-1 with TRBJ2-1; TRBD1 matches 8 bases. Looked up from germline, CDR1 is MNHNS and CDR2 is SASEGT. V lost 2 bases to trimming and J lost 2 bases; unmatched junction nucleotides: 2. The CDR3 extends over 15 amino acids.

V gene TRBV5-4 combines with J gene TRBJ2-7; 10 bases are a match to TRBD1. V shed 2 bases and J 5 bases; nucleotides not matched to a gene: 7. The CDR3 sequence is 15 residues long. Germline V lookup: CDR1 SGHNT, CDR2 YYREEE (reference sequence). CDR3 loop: CASSFPGTGVNEQYF. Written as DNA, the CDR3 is TGTGCCAGCAGCTTCCCCGGGACAGGGGTCAACGAGCAGTACTTC.

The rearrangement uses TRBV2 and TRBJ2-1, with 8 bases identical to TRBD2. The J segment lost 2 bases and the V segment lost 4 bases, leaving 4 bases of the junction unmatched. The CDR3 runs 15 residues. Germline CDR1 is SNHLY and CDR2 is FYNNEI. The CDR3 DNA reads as TGTGCCAGCAGTGCATCAGCGGGGGCCTACAATGAGCAGTTCTTC. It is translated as CASSASAGAYNEQFF.

CDR3 nucleotides: TGTGCCAGCAGTCACAGGGCAGATACGCAGTATTTT. Its translation: CASSHRADTQYF. This chain links TRBV3-1 (or the pseudogene TRBV3-2) with TRBJ2-3; D possibly corresponds to TRBD1 (6 bases). The CDR3 is 12 amino acids. The germline gives CDR1 LGHDT, CDR2 YNNKEL (reference sequence). V was clipped by 6 bases and J by 4 bases, with 8 bases between them.

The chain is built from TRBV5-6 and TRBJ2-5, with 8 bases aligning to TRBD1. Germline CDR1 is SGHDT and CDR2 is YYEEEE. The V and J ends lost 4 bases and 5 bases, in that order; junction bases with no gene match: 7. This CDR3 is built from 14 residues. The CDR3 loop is CASSLRTGRETQYF. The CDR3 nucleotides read TGTGCCAGCAGCCTTAGGACAGGGAGGGAGACCCAGTACTTC.

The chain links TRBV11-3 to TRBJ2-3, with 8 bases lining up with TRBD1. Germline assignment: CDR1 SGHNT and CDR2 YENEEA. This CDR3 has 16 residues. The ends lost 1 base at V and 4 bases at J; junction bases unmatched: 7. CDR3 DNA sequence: TGTGCCAGCAGCTTAGGACAGGGGTTATTCGCAGATACGCAGTATTTT. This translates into CASSLGQGLFADTQYF.

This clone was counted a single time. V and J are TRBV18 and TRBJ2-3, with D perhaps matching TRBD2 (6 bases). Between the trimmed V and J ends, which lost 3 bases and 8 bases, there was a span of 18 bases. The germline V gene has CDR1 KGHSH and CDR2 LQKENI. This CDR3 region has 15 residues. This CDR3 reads CASSPWRDLVGTQYF. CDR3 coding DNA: TGTGCCAGCTCACCTTGGAGGGACCTGGTGGGTACGCAGTATTTT.

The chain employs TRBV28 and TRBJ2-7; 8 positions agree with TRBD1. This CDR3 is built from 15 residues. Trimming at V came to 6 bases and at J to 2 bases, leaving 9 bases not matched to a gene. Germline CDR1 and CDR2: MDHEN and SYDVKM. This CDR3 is CASRRDRGGTYEQYV. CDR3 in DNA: TGTGCCAGCAGACGTGACAGGGGTGGGACCTACGAGCAGTACGTC.

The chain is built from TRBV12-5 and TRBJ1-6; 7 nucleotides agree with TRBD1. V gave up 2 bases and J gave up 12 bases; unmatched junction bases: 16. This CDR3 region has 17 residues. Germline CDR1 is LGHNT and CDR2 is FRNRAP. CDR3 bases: TGTGCTAGTGGTTTGACACCGGGACAGTCCGTAGCTAGACCCCTCCACTTT. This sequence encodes CASGLTPGQSVARPLHF.

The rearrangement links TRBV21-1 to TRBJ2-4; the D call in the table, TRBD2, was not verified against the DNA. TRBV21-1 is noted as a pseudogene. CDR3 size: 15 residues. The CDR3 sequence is CASSLGSRAKNIQYF. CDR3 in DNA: TGTGCCAGCAGCCTAGGATCCCGAGCCAAAAACATTCAGTACTTC.

The CDR3 bases are TGTGCCAGCAGTGAGTGGAGCGGGGGACACACCGGGGAGCTGTTTTTT. Its protein product is CASSEWSGGHTGELFF. J is TRBJ2-2 and V is TRBV6-1, with 8 bases matching TRBD2. The CDR3 totals 16 residues. The germline V gene encodes CDR1 MNHNS and CDR2 SASEGT. The trim removed 3 bases at V and 3 bases at J, leaving 6 bases unmatched.

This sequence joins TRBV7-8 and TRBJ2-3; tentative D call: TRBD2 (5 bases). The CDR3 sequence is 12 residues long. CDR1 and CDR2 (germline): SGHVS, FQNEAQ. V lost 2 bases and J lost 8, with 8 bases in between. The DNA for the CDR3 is TGTGCCAGCAGCTTAAGAGGAGGTACGCAGTATTTT. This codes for CASSLRGGTQYF.

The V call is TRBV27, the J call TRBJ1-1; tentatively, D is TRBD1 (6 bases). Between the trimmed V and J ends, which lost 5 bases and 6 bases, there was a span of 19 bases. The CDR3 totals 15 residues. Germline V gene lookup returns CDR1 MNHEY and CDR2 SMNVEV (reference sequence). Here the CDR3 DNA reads TGTGCCAGCAGTCCCCTAGACAGGCTAGTCGCTGAAGCTTTCTTT. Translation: CASSPLDRLVAEAFF.

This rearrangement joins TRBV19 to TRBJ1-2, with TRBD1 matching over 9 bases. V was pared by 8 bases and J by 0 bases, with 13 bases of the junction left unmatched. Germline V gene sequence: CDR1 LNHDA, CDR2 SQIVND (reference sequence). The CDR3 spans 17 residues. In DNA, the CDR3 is TGTGCCAGTGAGGGGACAGGGTTTAGGACTTCTAACTATGGCTACACCTTC. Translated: CASEGTGFRTSNYGYTF.

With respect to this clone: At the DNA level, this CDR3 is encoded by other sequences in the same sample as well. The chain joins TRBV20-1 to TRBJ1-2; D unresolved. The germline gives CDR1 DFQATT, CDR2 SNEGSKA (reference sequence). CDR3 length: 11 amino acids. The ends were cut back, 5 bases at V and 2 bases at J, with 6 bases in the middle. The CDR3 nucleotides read TGCAGTGCTCGCAGGAACTATGGCTACACCTTC. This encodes CSARRNYGYTF.

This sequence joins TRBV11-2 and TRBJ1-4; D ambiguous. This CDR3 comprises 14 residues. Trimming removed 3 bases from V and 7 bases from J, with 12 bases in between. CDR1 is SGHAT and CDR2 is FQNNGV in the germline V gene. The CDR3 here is CASSFPGNGEKLFF. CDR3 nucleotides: TGTGCCAGCAGCTTCCCGGGTAATGGTGAAAAACTGTTTTTT.

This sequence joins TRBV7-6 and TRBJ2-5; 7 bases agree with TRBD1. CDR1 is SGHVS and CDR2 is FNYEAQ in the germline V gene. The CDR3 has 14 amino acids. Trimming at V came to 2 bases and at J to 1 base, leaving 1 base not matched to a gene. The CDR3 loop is CASSLSGGQETQYF. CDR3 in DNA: TGTGCCAGCAGCTTATCAGGGGGCCAAGAGACCCAGTACTTC.